These T cell receptor beta chains were read from a single sample in a study of blood T cells in healthy people across ages. In TCRdb, the 5' RACE reads were re-called with MiXCR into one record per CDR3 protein. The sample comprises about 650,000 distinct CDR3 sequences, approximately 31% of which are singletons, and 15% rests with the top ten. The sample taken for sequencing was blood. These receptors came from a woman older than 75 in good health. Each CDR3 is given with its conserved first and last residue. D genes are given only for firm matches. Clone sizes are given selectively: once, few, many, or a class where the clone is expanded.

>TRBD1|.|TRBJ2-5|TRBV3-1
TGTGCCAGCAAGATTGGACAGGGGGCTGGAGAGACCCAGTACTTC
CASKIGQGAGETQYF
>.|.|TRBJ1-1|TRBV5-1
TGCGCCAGCAGCCCGAAAACGGGGGGGGGAGCTGAAGCTTTCTTT
CASSPKTGGGAEAFF
>.|many|TRBJ1-6|TRBV20-1
TGCAGTGCTAGAGAGCCCAGGATGGGTTCACCCCTCCACTTT
CSAREPRMGSPLHF
>.|few|TRBJ2-5|TRBV20-1
TGCAGTGCTAGAGATCAGGGGCTAGGGACCCAGTACTTC
CSARDQGLGTQYF
>.|.|TRBJ2-4|TRBV9
TGTGCCAGCAGCAACACCGGGGGCAGTCACATTCAGTACTTC
CASSNTGGSHIQYF
>.|.|TRBJ1-2|TRBV20-1
TGCAGTGCTAGGCTAGGGGGAAGCTACACCTTC
CSARLGGSYTF
>TRBD2|.|TRBJ2-5|TRBV20-1
TGCAGTGCTAGAGACGGACTAGCGGGGGGGCGACAAGAGACCCAGTACTTC
CSARDGLAGGRQETQYF
>TRBD2|.|TRBJ2-7|TRBV4-2
TGTGCCAGCAGCCAAGTATTAGCGGGGGCCGCTTTCTACGAGCAGTACTTC
CASSQVLAGAAFYEQYF
>.|many|TRBJ2-1|TRBV7-8
TGTGCCAGCAGCTTCGGGCAAGGGGGAATCTATGAGCAGTTCTTC
CASSFGQGGIYEQFF
>TRBD1|many|TRBJ1-2|TRBV30
TGTGCCTGGAGGGGGCGACCCCCGGGACAGGGTTCTAATGGCTACACCTTC
CAWRGRPPGQGSNGYTF
>.|many|TRBJ1-2|TRBV7-9
TGTGCCAGCAGCTCAGGACGGCAAACTAACTATGGCTACACCTTC
CASSSGRQTNYGYTF
>.|many|TRBJ1-4|TRBV12-3/TRBV12-4
TGTGCCAGCAGTCTTCGCGGACTCTCGGGAGAAAAACTGTTTTTT
CASSLRGLSGEKLFF
>.|many|TRBJ2-7|TRBV6-5
TGTGCCAGCAGTTACACACGACAAGGCGGCGAGCAGTACTTC
CASSYTRQGGEQYF
>.|.|TRBJ2-5|TRBV7-2
TGTGCCAGCACCTTACCGAAAGGGGAGACCCAGTACTTC
CASTLPKGETQYF
>.|.|TRBJ2-3|TRBV5-1
TGCGCCAGCAACAGGAGGGATTCGACCCCAGATGCGCAGTATTTT
CASNRRDSTPDAQYF
>.|.|TRBJ2-3|TRBV12-3/TRBV12-4
TGTGCCAGCAGCCGCCGGTCTACAGATACGCAGTATTTT
CASSRRSTDTQYF
>.|many|TRBJ2-5|TRBV7-7
TGTGCTAGCAGCTTAATTCTCCAAGAGACCCAGTACTTC
CASSLILQETQYF
>TRBD2|.|TRBJ2-1|TRBV7-2
TGTGCCAGCAGCCTCGTGGCAGCGGGGGGGCAGGATGAGAAGTTCTTC
CASSLVAAGGQDEKFF
>TRBD1|few|TRBJ2-1|TRBV20-1
TGCAGTGCTGGGGGAAAGACAGGGAACAGGAACAATGAGCAGTTCTTC
CSAGGKTGNRNNEQFF
>.|.|TRBJ1-4|TRBV2
TGTGCCAGCATGATGGGGGGGGATGAAAAACTGTTTTTT
CASMMGGDEKLFF
>.|many|TRBJ2-7|TRBV15
TGTGCCACCAGCAGAGACAGGGTCGAGCAGTACTTC
CATSRDRVEQYF
>TRBD2|many|TRBJ2-7|TRBV7-2
TGTGCCAGCAGCTTAGGGGCCTTTGAGCGGGGGGGAGGGTACGAGCAGTACTTC
CASSLGAFERGGGYEQYF
>.|.|TRBJ1-2|TRBV5-6
TGTGCCAGCAGCCCGCCTGGGGCGAACTATGGCTACACCTTC
CASSPPGANYGYTF
>.|many|TRBJ2-3|TRBV9
TGTGCCAGCAGCACAGGCACGGGTCGCTTCACAGATACGCAGTATTTT
CASSTGTGRFTDTQYF